This entry is about one T cell receptor (beta chain). The data were produced by immunoSEQ multiplex PCR, yet TCRdb's version contains in-frame clones alone and is incomplete. The profile shows roughly 49,000 clones, 84% of them singletons. The CDR3 extends over 15 amino acids. V lost 4 bases and J lost 0, with 12 bases in between. Per germline, CDR1 KGHSH and CDR2 LQKENI. The data originate from a study of OX40 agonist ivuxolimab in advanced cancers. The sequences come from CD4+ or CD8+ T cells sorted from blood, collected in a trial of the OX40 agonist ivuxolimab. This TCR was sampled from an adult with an advanced solid tumor such as melanoma, head and neck, liver or kidney cancer. The rearrangement joins TRBV18 to TRBJ1-1; no reliable D call. DNA of the CDR3: TGTGCCAGCTCACTCCTTGAGGTGATGAACACTGAAGCTTTCTTT. It codes for CASSLLEVMNTEAFF.